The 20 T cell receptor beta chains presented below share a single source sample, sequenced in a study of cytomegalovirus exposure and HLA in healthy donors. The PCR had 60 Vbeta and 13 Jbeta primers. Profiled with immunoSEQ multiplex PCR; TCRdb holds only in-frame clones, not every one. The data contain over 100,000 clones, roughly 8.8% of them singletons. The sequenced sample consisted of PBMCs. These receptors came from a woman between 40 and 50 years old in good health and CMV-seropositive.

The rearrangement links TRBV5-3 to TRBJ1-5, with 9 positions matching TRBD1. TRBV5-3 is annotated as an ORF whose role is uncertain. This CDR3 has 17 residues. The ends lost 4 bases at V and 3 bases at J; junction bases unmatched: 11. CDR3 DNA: TGTGCCAGAAGCCCCGAACACCGGGACAGGGTCAATCAGCCCCAGCATTTT. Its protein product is CARSPEHRDRVNQPQHF.

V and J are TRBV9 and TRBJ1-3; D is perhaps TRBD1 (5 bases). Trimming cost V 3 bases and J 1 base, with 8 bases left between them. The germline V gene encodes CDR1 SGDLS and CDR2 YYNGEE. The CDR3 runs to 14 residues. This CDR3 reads CASSEGYSGNTIYF. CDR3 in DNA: TGTGCCAGCAGCGAGGGGTATTCTGGAAACACCATATATTTT.

CDR3 region: CASSKPRGQPNEKLFF. The CDR3, as DNA: TGCGCCAGCAGCAAACCTAGGGGACAGCCTAATGAAAAACTGTTTTTT. The rearrangement uses TRBV4-1 and TRBJ1-4, with 7 bases fitting TRBD1. The CDR3 spans 16 residues. J gave up 3 bases and V 5 bases, and 9 bases lay outside the gene matches. CDR1 is MGHRA, CDR2 YSYEKL, per germline.

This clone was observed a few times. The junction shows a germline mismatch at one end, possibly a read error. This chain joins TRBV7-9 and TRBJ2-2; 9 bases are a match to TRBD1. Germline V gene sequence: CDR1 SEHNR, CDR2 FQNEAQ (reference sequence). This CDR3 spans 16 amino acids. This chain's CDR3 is CASSLGGQGDTGGLFF. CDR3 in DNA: TGTGCCAGCAGCTTAGGGGGACAGGGCGACACCGGGGGGCTGTTTTTT. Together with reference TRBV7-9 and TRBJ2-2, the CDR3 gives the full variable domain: DTGVSQNPRHKITKRGQNVTFRCDPISEHNRLYWYRQTLGQGPEFLTYFQNEAQLEKSRLLSDRFSAERPKGSFSTLEIQRTEQGDSAMYLCASSLGGQGDTGGLFFGEGSRLTVL.

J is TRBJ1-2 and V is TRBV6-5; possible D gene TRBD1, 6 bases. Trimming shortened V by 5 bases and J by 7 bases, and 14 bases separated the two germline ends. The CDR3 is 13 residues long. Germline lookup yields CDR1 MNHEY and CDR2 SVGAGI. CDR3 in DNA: TGTGCCAGCAGTGCAAAAGGGGGTAGTGGCTACACCTTC. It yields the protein CASSAKGGSGYTF.

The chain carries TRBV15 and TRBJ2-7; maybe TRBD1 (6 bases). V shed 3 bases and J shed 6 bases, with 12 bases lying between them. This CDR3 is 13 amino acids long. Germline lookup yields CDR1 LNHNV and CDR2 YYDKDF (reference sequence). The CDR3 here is CATSRADSSEQYF. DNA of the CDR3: TGTGCCACCAGCAGGGCGGACAGTTCCGAGCAGTACTTC.

The CDR3 protein is CASTRREGNEQFF. DNA of the CDR3: TGTGCCAGCACCCGGAGGGAAGGCAATGAGCAGTTCTTC. This rearrangement joins TRBV27 to TRBJ2-1, with D possibly being TRBD2 (6 bases). Trimming pared 7 bases from V and 6 bases from J, leaving 13 bases between. CDR1 MNHEY and CDR2 SMNVEV come from the germline V gene (reference sequence). This CDR3 spans 13 amino acids.

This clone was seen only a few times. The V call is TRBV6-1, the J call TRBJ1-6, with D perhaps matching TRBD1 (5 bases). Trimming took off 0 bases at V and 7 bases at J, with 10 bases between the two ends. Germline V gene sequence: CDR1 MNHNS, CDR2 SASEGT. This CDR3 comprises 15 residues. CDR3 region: CASSEAGPGNSPLHF. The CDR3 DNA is TGTGCCAGCAGTGAAGCCGGGCCAGGGAATTCACCCCTCCACTTT.

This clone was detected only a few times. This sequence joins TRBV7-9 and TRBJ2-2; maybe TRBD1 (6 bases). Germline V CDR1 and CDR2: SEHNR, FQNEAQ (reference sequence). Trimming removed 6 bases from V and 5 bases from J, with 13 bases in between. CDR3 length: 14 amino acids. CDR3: CASSLHRETGELFF. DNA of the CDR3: TGTGCCAGCAGTCTCCACAGGGAGACCGGGGAGCTGTTTTTT. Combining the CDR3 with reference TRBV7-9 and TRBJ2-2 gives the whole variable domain DTGVSQNPRHKITKRGQNVTFRCDPISEHNRLYWYRQTLGQGPEFLTYFQNEAQLEKSRLLSDRFSAERPKGSFSTLEIQRTEQGDSAMYLCASSLHRETGELFFGEGSRLTVL.

CDR3 DNA: TGTGCCAGTAGTGCTCGACAGGGAACTAGCAATCAGCCCCAGCATTTT. Translated, it gives CASSARQGTSNQPQHF. This chain joins TRBV19 and TRBJ1-5; TRBD1 aligns across 7 bases. This CDR3 contains 16 residues. Germline V lookup: CDR1 LNHDA, CDR2 SQIVND (reference sequence). V was clipped by 5 bases and J by 0 bases; unmatched bases: 7.

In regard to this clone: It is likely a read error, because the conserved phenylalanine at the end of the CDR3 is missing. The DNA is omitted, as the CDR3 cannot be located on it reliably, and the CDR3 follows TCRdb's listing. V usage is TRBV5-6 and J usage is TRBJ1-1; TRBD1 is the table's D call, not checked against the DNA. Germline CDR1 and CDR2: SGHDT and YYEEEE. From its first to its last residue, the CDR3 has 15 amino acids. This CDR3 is CASSLANGRTGGSFI.

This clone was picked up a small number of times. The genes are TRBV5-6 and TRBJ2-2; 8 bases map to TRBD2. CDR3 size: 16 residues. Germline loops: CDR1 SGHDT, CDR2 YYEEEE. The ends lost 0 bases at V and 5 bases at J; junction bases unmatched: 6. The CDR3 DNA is TGTGCCAGCAGCTTGGCCCTAGCGGGCTGGACCGGGGAGCTGTTTTTT. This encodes CASSLALAGWTGELFF.

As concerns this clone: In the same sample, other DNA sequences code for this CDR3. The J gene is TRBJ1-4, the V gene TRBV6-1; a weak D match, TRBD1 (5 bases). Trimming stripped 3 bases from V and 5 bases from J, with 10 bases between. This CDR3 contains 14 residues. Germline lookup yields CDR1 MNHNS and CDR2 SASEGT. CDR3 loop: CASSDRQGNEKLFF. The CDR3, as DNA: TGTGCCAGCAGTGATAGGCAGGGAAATGAAAAACTGTTTTTT.

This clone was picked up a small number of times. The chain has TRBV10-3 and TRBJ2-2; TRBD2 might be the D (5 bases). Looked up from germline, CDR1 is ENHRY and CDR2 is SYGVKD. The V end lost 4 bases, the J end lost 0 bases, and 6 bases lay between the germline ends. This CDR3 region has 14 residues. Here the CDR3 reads CAISALANTGELFF. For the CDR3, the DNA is TGTGCCATCAGTGCACTAGCGAACACCGGGGAGCTGTTTTTT.

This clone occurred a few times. This chain's CDR3 is CASSSTSGGSPWDEQFF. The CDR3 nucleotides are TGTGCCAGCAGCAGTACTAGCGGGGGGTCCCCTTGGGATGAGCAGTTCTTC. The chain couples TRBV21-1 to TRBJ2-1; the D segment call TRBD2 is taken from the table without a DNA check. TRBV21-1 is noted as a pseudogene. The length of the CDR3 is 17 residues.

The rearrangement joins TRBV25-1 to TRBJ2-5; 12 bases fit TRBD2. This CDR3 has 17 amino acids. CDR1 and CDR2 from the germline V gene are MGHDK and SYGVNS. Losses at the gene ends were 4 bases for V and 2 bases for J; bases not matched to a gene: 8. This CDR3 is CASSGARTSGEQETQYF. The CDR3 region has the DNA TGTGCCAGCAGTGGGGCCCGGACTAGCGGGGAGCAAGAGACCCAGTACTTC.

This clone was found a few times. The DNA of the CDR3 is TGTGCCAGCAGCCCACAGGGGAACACTGAAGCTTTCTTT. Protein: CASSPQGNTEAFF. This sequence joins TRBV7-2 and TRBJ1-1, with D possibly being TRBD1 (6 bases). Trimming removed 5 bases from V and 1 base from J, with 8 bases in between. The CDR3 consists of 13 residues. Germline values: CDR1 SGHTA, CDR2 FQGNSA. Supplemented by reference TRBV7-2 and TRBJ1-1, the full variable domain reads GAGVSQSPSNKVTEKGKDVELRCDPISGHTALYWYRQSLGQGLEFLIYFQGNSAPDKSGLPSDRFSAERTGGSVSTLTIQRTQQEDSAVYLCASSPQGNTEAFFGQGTRLTVV.

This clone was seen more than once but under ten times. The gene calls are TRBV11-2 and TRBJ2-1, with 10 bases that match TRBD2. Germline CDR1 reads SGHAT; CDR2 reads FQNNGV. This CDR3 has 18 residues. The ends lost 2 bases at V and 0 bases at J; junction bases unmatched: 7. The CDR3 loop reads CASSLNPLAGASYNEQFF. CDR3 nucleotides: TGTGCCAGCAGCTTAAACCCGCTAGCGGGGGCCTCCTACAATGAGCAGTTCTTC.

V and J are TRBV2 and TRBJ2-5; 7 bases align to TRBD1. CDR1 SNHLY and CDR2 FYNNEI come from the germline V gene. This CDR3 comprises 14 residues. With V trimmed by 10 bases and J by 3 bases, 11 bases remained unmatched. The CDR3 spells CATDSDREKETQYF. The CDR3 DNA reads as TGTGCCACTGATAGTGACAGGGAAAAAGAGACCCAGTACTTC.

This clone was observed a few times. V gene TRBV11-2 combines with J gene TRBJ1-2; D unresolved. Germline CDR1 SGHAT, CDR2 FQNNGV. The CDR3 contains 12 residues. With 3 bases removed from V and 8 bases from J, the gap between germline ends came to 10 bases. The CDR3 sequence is CASSLGVNGYTF. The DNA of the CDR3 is TGTGCCAGCAGCTTGGGAGTGAACGGCTACACCTTC.